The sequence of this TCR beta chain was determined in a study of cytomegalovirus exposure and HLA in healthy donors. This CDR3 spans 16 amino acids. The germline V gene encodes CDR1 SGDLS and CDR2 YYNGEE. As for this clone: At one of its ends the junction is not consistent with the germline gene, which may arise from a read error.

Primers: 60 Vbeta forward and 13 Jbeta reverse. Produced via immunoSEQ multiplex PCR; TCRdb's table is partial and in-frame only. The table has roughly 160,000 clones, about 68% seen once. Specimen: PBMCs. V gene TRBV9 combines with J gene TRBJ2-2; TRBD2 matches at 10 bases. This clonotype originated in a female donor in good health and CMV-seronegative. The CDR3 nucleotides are TGTGCCAGCAGCGTGCTAGCGGGAGTTAACACCGGGGAGCTGCTTTTT. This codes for CASSVLAGVNTGELLF.